The clone carrying this T cell receptor beta chain was detected a few times. What it binds is unknown. The source of the sample is a study of spatial heterogeneity in lung cancer. TCRdb itself ran the 5' RACE reads through MiXCR, one entry per CDR3 protein. The profile shows tens of thousands of distinct CDR3 sequences, 9.5% to 15% of them singletons. Indicated time point: sample taken at primary tumor resection. A total of some 70 untreated early-stage non-small cell lung cancer patients served as donors. Broader study findings: There were more appearances of ubiquitous expanded tumor TCRs in blood at resection than at follow-up.

Trimming at V came to 3 bases and at J to 4 bases, leaving 7 bases not matched to a gene. The CDR3 extends over 17 amino acids. Germline V gives CDR1 SGHTA, CDR2 FQGNSA. The genes are TRBV7-2 and TRBJ2-5; 14 bases line up with TRBD2. This material consisted of PBMCs, taken at surgery. This receptor was obtained from a male donor with early-stage non-small cell lung cancer. In DNA, the CDR3 is TGTGCCAGCAGCTTGGGGACTAGCGGGGGTGTAGGAGAGACCCAGTACTTC. Translation gives CASSLGTSGGVGETQYF.